The source of this T cell receptor beta chain is a study of molecular identifiers for immune sequencing clone quantification. Whole-study findings and limits: Effector cells had over 97% of their molecules in clones above 20 RNA copies, while naive cells had under 1%.

TCRdb independently ran MiXCR on the PCR reads; one entry per CDR3 protein. The table has some 680,000 distinct CDR3 sequences, over 25% seen once. In the case of this clonotype: Its cognate antigen is unknown.

Sorting selected naive CD8 T cells with a CD8+CD4-CCR7+CD45RA+ phenotype. The TCR was taken from a human donor in good health. Some libraries in this study had Jurkat cell RNA spiked in. Sequences were obtained from naive CD8+ T cells from blood, with Jurkat cell RNA spiked in. Regarding subset: FACS-sorted CD8+CD4-CCR7+CD45RA+ naive T cells.

Here the CDR3 DNA reads TGTGCCACCAGCAGAGATGGGTCAGGGTACCAAGAGACCCAGTACTTC. Amino acids: CATSRDGSGYQETQYF. The J gene is TRBJ2-5, the V gene TRBV15; D perhaps matches TRBD1 (5 bases). V was clipped by 0 bases and J by 0 bases, with 11 bases between them. Germline assignment: CDR1 LNHNV and CDR2 YYDKDF (reference sequence). The CDR3 spans 16 residues.